This T cell receptor beta chain stems from a study of response to subunit inactivated influenza vaccine. A few counts support this clonotype. The target antigen is unknown. TCRdb re-analysed the RT-PCR reads in MiXCR, keeping a single row per CDR3 protein. The data contain about 830,000 distinct CDR3 sequences, about 18% of them singletons. The study, taken as a whole, reports: Authors suggested each seasonal flu vaccination may recruit only limited numbers of new T cells.

Germline assignment: CDR1 SEHNR and CDR2 FQNEAQ (reference sequence). This CDR3 spans 17 amino acids. The V end lost 6 bases, the J end lost 2 bases, and 22 bases lay between the germline ends. Sequencing was performed on PBMCs from blood, taken approximately 5 days after vaccination. This receptor was obtained from a man in his fifties or sixties who received an inactivated influenza vaccine. The rearrangement joins TRBV7-9 to TRBJ2-5; weak D call: TRBD2 (6 bases). CDR3 bases: TGTGCCAGCAGTCATATCCCTGGCGGGGTGTTACAAGAGACCCAGTACTTC. It is translated as CASSHIPGGVLQETQYF. Full variable domain (missing parts from reference TRBV7-9 and TRBJ2-5): DTGVSQNPRHKITKRGQNVTFRCDPISEHNRLYWYRQTLGQGPEFLTYFQNEAQLEKSRLLSDRFSAERPKGSFSTLEIQRTEQGDSAMYLCASSHIPGGVLQETQYFGPGTRLLVL.